The rows below give T cell receptor beta chains drawn from one sample of a study of cytomegalovirus exposure and HLA in healthy donors. Only in-frame clones appear in the TCRdb table, and some are missing; sequencing was by immunoSEQ multiplex PCR. The top ten clones hold roughly 0.38% of a sample with 150,000 or so clones, approximately 84% of them seen once. The sequenced sample was PBMCs. Receptors were obtained from a boy under 10 years old in good health and CMV-seronegative. Each CDR3 is given with its conserved first and last residue.

V gene: TRBV19
J gene: TRBJ2-5
CDR3 protein: CASRAFGRGETQYF

V gene: TRBV5-6
J gene: TRBJ1-2
CDR3 protein: CASSLGGHYGYTF

V gene: TRBV5-4
J gene: TRBJ1-2
CDR3 protein: CASSLAGAHGYTF

V gene: TRBV27
J gene: TRBJ2-3
CDR3 protein: CASSLLVGTDTQYF

V gene: TRBV5-1
J gene: TRBJ1-1
CDR3 protein: CASSLLEGETEAFF

V gene: TRBV4-2
J gene: TRBJ2-1
CDR3 protein: CASSQVVVAGAYNEQFF

V gene: TRBV2
J gene: .
CDR3 protein: CASSLKLGAYEQYF

V gene: TRBV29-1
J gene: TRBJ2-7
CDR3 protein: CSVETPSSYEQYF

V gene: TRBV5-1
J gene: TRBJ2-3
CDR3 protein: CASSFGLAEGADTQYF

V gene: TRBV5-6
J gene: TRBJ2-5
CDR3 protein: CASSLTRGQETQYF

V gene: TRBV25-1
J gene: TRBJ1-1
CDR3 protein: CASGGPGGTEAFF

V gene: TRBV19
J gene: TRBJ2-7
CDR3 protein: CASTAGTVYEQYF

V gene: TRBV11-2
J gene: TRBJ1-1
CDR3 protein: CASSSWGPLNTEAFF

V gene: TRBV18
J gene: TRBJ2-3
CDR3 protein: CASSPLAGASTDTQYF

V gene: TRBV5-6
J gene: TRBJ2-2
CDR3 protein: CASRGTGNTGELFF

V gene: TRBV30
J gene: .
CDR3 protein: CASSRDREREQYF

V gene: TRBV6-5
J gene: .
CDR3 protein: CASSFAGEGAGEQYF

V gene: TRBV19
J gene: TRBJ1-4
CDR3 protein: CASRDRGSNEKLFF

V gene: TRBV6-5
J gene: TRBJ2-5
CDR3 protein: CASSSSRGKTQYF

V gene: TRBV5-1
J gene: TRBJ2-3
CDR3 protein: CASSLPLEGTDTQYF

V gene: TRBV10-3
J gene: TRBJ2-5
CDR3 protein: CAISDLAGNQETQYF

V gene: TRBV5-1
J gene: TRBJ2-3
CDR3 protein: CASSLAGTSGPSTDTQYF

V gene: TRBV28
J gene: TRBJ1-4
CDR3 protein: CASSFGFRSVEDEKLFF

V gene: TRBV5-6
J gene: TRBJ1-1
CDR3 protein: CASSFGGRGRAEAFF

V gene: TRBV10-1
J gene: TRBJ2-7
CDR3 protein: CASSESLGGSDEQYF

V gene: TRBV5-6
J gene: TRBJ1-2
CDR3 protein: CASSGDRGNYGYTF

V gene: TRBV2
J gene: TRBJ2-3
CDR3 protein: CASTPGVGTDTQYF

V gene: TRBV5-1
J gene: TRBJ2-1
CDR3 protein: CASSVLAPTYNEQFF

V gene: TRBV6-5
J gene: TRBJ2-7
CDR3 protein: CASSYRGGTSYEQYF

V gene: TRBV25-1
J gene: TRBJ1-2
CDR3 protein: CASSDEGGGYGYTF

V gene: TRBV6-1
J gene: TRBJ1-1
CDR3 protein: CASSRTEMNTEAFF

V gene: TRBV19
J gene: TRBJ2-7
CDR3 protein: CASSLRGGYEQYF

V gene: TRBV4-1
J gene: TRBJ2-5
CDR3 protein: CASSGGVAGGGETQYF

V gene: TRBV7-6
J gene: TRBJ2-1
CDR3 protein: CASSPHPGGDGYNEQFF

V gene: TRBV5-1
J gene: TRBJ2-1
CDR3 protein: CASRLKLSSGEQFF

V gene: TRBV5-1
J gene: TRBJ1-1
CDR3 protein: CASSLGTSKFEAFF

V gene: TRBV19
J gene: TRBJ2-5
CDR3 protein: CASSIRLWGENGETQYF

V gene: TRBV7-8
J gene: TRBJ2-2
CDR3 protein: CASSLKRTGGTGELFF

V gene: TRBV2
J gene: TRBJ2-5
CDR3 protein: CASSGLDREETQYF

V gene: TRBV6-1
J gene: TRBJ2-7
CDR3 protein: CASSVDRAEEQYF

V gene: TRBV5-1
J gene: TRBJ2-5
CDR3 protein: CASSLEGETQYF

V gene: TRBV5-4
J gene: TRBJ1-1
CDR3 protein: CASSLGQGWNTEAFF

V gene: TRBV18
J gene: TRBJ2-7
CDR3 protein: CASSPSRGDPYEQYF

V gene: TRBV27
J gene: TRBJ2-7
CDR3 protein: CASRGRQGGEQYF

V gene: TRBV5-8
J gene: TRBJ1-6
CDR3 protein: CASSLARGQRLNSPLHF

V gene: TRBV7-3
J gene: TRBJ2-7
CDR3 protein: CASSLTGSGRTTPYEQYF

V gene: TRBV5-1
J gene: TRBJ2-7
CDR3 protein: CASSLDGTGGYEQYF

V gene: TRBV5-8
J gene: TRBJ1-5
CDR3 protein: CASSGPSGQPQHF

V gene: TRBV6-4
J gene: TRBJ2-1
CDR3 protein: CASSDRAGVPYNEQFF

V gene: TRBV19
J gene: TRBJ2-1
CDR3 protein: CASSTSRGHNEQFF

V gene: TRBV28
J gene: TRBJ1-4
CDR3 protein: CASSLGQGEKLFF

V gene: TRBV10-1
J gene: TRBJ2-3
CDR3 protein: CASSDRVAGGSTDTQYF

V gene: TRBV5-6
J gene: TRBJ2-1
CDR3 protein: CASSSGTYNEQFF

V gene: TRBV4-2
J gene: TRBJ1-2
CDR3 protein: CASSQDSLNYGYTF

V gene: TRBV28
J gene: TRBJ1-4
CDR3 protein: CASSLFRREANEKLFF

V gene: TRBV19
J gene: TRBJ2-7
CDR3 protein: CASSIGTSGYYEQYF

V gene: TRBV5-1
J gene: TRBJ1-2
CDR3 protein: CASSYQTGDGYTF

V gene: TRBV7-9
J gene: TRBJ2-7
CDR3 protein: CASGVGGRARYEQYF

V gene: TRBV27
J gene: TRBJ2-1
CDR3 protein: CARYTPIAGGYNEQFF

V gene: TRBV19
J gene: TRBJ1-5
CDR3 protein: CASSIGDFGNQPQHF